Sequencing of this T cell receptor (beta chain) was carried out in a study of T cells in Graves' hyperthyroidism and ophthalmopathy. Study-level points and caveats: Most thyroid-expanded clonotypes above 0.001 were also found in blood.

The source material, RNA transcripts, was used to amplify TCR beta CDR3 regions. The study used the HTBI primer set for a first-round RT-PCR of the TCR CDR3. TCRdb re-derived calls from the multiplex PCR reads in MiXCR, one entry per CDR3 protein. Of 500,000 or so distinct CDR3 sequences listed, 15% to 20% are singletons. Concerning this clonotype itself: Its antigen remains unidentified.

The V and J ends lost 5 bases and 0 bases respectively, with 20 bases between them. Germline V gives CDR1 MDHEN, CDR2 SYDVKM. The CDR3 extends over 18 amino acids. This clonotype was obtained from a woman between 25 and 40 years old with Graves' ophthalmopathy. Specimen: blood. The chain carries TRBV28 and TRBJ2-4, with a tentative D call TRBD2 (5 bases). The CDR3: CASSNRDVLLLAKNIQYF. CDR3 nucleotides: TGTGCCAGCAGTAACCGGGATGTACTCCTACTAGCCAAAAACATTCAGTACTTC. Based on the CDR3 plus reference TRBV28 and TRBJ2-4, the full variable domain is DVKVTQSSRYLVKRTGEKVFLECVQDMDHENMFWYRQDPGLGLRLIYFSYDVKMKEKGDIPEGYSVSREKKERFSLILESASTNQTSMYLCASSNRDVLLLAKNIQYFGAGTRLSVL.